This entry lists 25 T cell receptor beta chains sequenced from one sample in a study of cytomegalovirus exposure and HLA in healthy donors (dated by TCRdb to 2016 to 2017). Library creation used the immunoSEQ multiplex PCR assay. The multiplex PCR relied on a mix of 60 forward primers for TCR Vbeta segments and 13 reverse primers for TCR Jbeta segments. Sourced from immuneACCESS, this table was stored by TCRdb with only in-frame sequences that have V and J called. A share of the clones is absent; for the studies checked, an unresolved V gene accounts for under half, and the remainder has no known explanation. Recorded for this sample are fewer than 150,000 clones; 82% of them occurred a single time. Of the sample, less than 3% is held by the ten largest clones. Sequencing was done on a sample of PBMCs. These receptors were obtained from a male donor in good health and CMV-seronegative.

V is TRBV7-9 and J is TRBJ2-3; the match to TRBD2 covers 7 bases. The CDR3 sequence is 15 residues long. Losses at the gene ends were 4 bases for V and 4 bases for J; bases not matched to a gene: 8. Germline CDR1 is SEHNR and CDR2 is FQNEAQ (reference sequence). CDR3 region: CASSSIGEGADTQYF. CDR3 sequence (DNA): TGTGCCAGCAGCTCCATAGGGGAGGGCGCAGATACGCAGTATTTT.

This clone was seen only a few times. The chain has TRBV4-1 and TRBJ1-5; no definite D call. Germline CDR1 reads MGHRA; CDR2 reads YSYEKL. V was pared by 1 base and J by 6 bases, with 7 bases between. The CDR3 is 13 residues long. CDR3 sequence: CASSQVLGQPQHF. The DNA for the CDR3 is TGCGCCAGCAGCCAAGTTCTAGGTCAGCCCCAGCATTTT.

This clone was seen once. The chain carries TRBV6-5 and TRBJ2-7, with 9 bases aligning to TRBD2. The CDR3 consists of 15 residues. Unmatched junction bases numbered 5, after V lost 0 bases and J lost 5 bases. Germline values: CDR1 MNHEY, CDR2 SVGAGI. The CDR3 loop is CASSYSAGGGNEQYF. The CDR3 DNA is TGTGCCAGCAGTTACTCGGCGGGGGGGGGAAACGAGCAGTACTTC.

The gene calls are TRBV19 and TRBJ2-7; 7 positions match TRBD2. With 8 bases clipped from V and 6 bases from J, the junction kept 13 bases outside the gene matches. CDR3 length equals 14 residues. Germline loops: CDR1 LNHDA, CDR2 SQIVND (reference sequence). In DNA form, the CDR3 reads TGTGCCAGTTGGGAGGGAGGGTTTGGTGGCGAGCAGTACTTC. This encodes CASWEGGFGGEQYF.

The J gene is TRBJ2-7, the V gene TRBV19; TRBD2 is a possible D gene (5 bases). V was trimmed by 5 bases and J by 0 bases, leaving 8 bases between them. The CDR3 is 13 residues long. The germline V gene encodes CDR1 LNHDA and CDR2 SQIVND (reference sequence). CDR3 protein: CASSPGISYEQYF. The CDR3 DNA follows: TGTGCCAGTAGTCCGGGGATCTCCTACGAGCAGTACTTC.

The CDR3 loop is CASKGRDRGQEDTQYF. CDR3 coding DNA: TGTGCCAGTAAAGGCCGGGACAGGGGGCAGGAAGATACGCAGTATTTT. This chain joins TRBV19 and TRBJ2-3; 12 positions match TRBD1. Germline V gene data show CDR1 as LNHDA and CDR2 as SQIVND (reference sequence). V lost 7 bases, J lost 5 bases, and 10 bases stayed unmatched. This CDR3 region has 16 residues. The full variable domain, rest sourced from reference TRBV19 and TRBJ2-3, is DGGITQSPKYLFRKEGQNVTLSCEQNLNHDAMYWYRQDPGQGLRLIYYSQIVNDFQKGDIAEGYSVSREKKESFPLTVTSAQKNPTAFYLCASKGRDRGQEDTQYFGPGTRLTVL.

The genes are TRBV7-6 and TRBJ2-3, with D possibly TRBD2 on 6 matching bases. V lost 4 bases and J lost 4, with 15 bases in between. This CDR3 comprises 15 residues. Germline CDR1 reads SGHVS; CDR2 reads FNYEAQ. In DNA, the CDR3 is TGTGCCAGCAGCTATTCAGATGCGGGACCAGATACGCAGTATTTT. This encodes CASSYSDAGPDTQYF.

The gene calls are TRBV27 and TRBJ1-6; 11 bases are shared with TRBD1. With V trimmed by 1 base and J by 7 bases, 0 bases remained unmatched. The CDR3 contains 15 residues. Germline V lookup: CDR1 MNHEY, CDR2 SMNVEV (reference sequence). The CDR3 sequence: CASSLWDRGNSPLHF. The CDR3 DNA sequence: TGTGCCAGCAGTTTATGGGACAGGGGGAATTCACCCCTCCACTTT.

The chain couples TRBV11-3 to TRBJ1-4; TRBD1 might be the D (5 bases). V was clipped by 5 bases and J by 3 bases, with 13 bases between them. Per the germline V gene, CDR1 is SGHNT and CDR2 is YENEEA. CDR3 length: 15 residues. The CDR3 here is CASSEAGTANEKLFF. The DNA for the CDR3 is TGTGCCAGCAGCGAAGCGGGGACCGCTAATGAAAAACTGTTTTTT.

This sequence joins TRBV2 and TRBJ2-1, with D possibly matching TRBD2 (6 bases). The CDR3 covers 15 residues. Looked up from germline, CDR1 is SNHLY and CDR2 is FYNNEI. V was cut by 3 bases and J by 4 bases, with 13 bases left in between. The CDR3 loop reads CASSDPGVRYNEQFF. The CDR3 DNA sequence: TGTGCCAGCAGTGATCCGGGAGTAAGGTACAATGAGCAGTTCTTC.

J is TRBJ2-1 and V is TRBV4-1; TRBD2 is a possible D gene (6 bases). CDR3 size: 14 residues. Trimming pared 3 bases from V and 5 bases from J, leaving 11 bases between. Looked up from germline, CDR1 is MGHRA and CDR2 is YSYEKL. The CDR3 loop reads CASSHSGTNNEQFF. In nucleotides, the CDR3 is TGCGCCAGCAGCCATAGCGGTACGAACAATGAGCAGTTCTTC.

This clone was picked up one time. V usage is TRBV29-1 and J usage is TRBJ2-5; 7 bases map to TRBD2. Trimming removed 4 bases from V and 5 bases from J; junction bases left unmatched: 7. The CDR3 has 13 residues. CDR1 is SQVTM and CDR2 is ANQGSEA in the germline V gene. The CDR3, as DNA: TGCAGCGTTGGGGCGGGAGTCGCGGAGACCCAGTACTTC. Residues: CSVGAGVAETQYF.

The sample holds one count of this clone. This chain links TRBV27 with TRBJ2-5, with D possibly being TRBD1 (5 bases). V was shortened by 1 base and J by 2 bases, with 5 bases between the two germline ends. Germline values: CDR1 MNHEY, CDR2 SMNVEV (reference sequence). The CDR3 extends over 13 amino acids. This CDR3 reads CASSLYRQETQYF. The CDR3 nucleotides are TGTGCCAGCAGTTTATACAGGCAAGAGACCCAGTACTTC.

This sequence joins TRBV18 and TRBJ1-1; 8 nucleotides agree with TRBD1. This CDR3 is built from 14 residues. V was pared by 1 base and J by 5 bases, with 3 bases of the junction left unmatched. Germline V gene sequence: CDR1 KGHSH, CDR2 LQKENI. CDR3 in amino acids: CASSPQDRETEAFF. The CDR3 coding sequence is TGTGCCAGCTCACCACAGGACAGGGAGACTGAAGCTTTCTTT.

This clone was seen more than once but under ten times. The rearrangement links TRBV25-1 to TRBJ1-4; D not certain. CDR1 and CDR2 (germline): MGHDK, SYGVNS. CDR3 length: 13 amino acids. V lost 4 bases and J lost 4, with 7 bases in between. The DNA of the CDR3 is TGTGCCAGCAGTGGGCGGAATAATGAAAAACTGTTTTTT. Translation gives CASSGRNNEKLFF.

The rearrangement joins TRBV5-1 to TRBJ1-2, with D unresolved. The CDR3 is made up of 14 amino acids. V dropped 5 bases and J dropped 8 bases, with 19 bases sitting between them. CDR1 SGHRS and CDR2 YFSETQ come from the germline V gene. The CDR3 here is CASRPDFSLGGYTF. As DNA, the CDR3 is TGCGCCAGCAGACCCGACTTTTCCCTCGGGGGCTACACCTTC.

This sequence joins TRBV4-2 and TRBJ2-3; TRBD2 agrees at 8 bases. Germline V gene data show CDR1 as LGHNA and CDR2 as YNFKEQ. The V segment lost 0 bases and the J segment 4 bases; nucleotides outside the gene matches: 3. The CDR3 spans 15 residues. The CDR3 loop reads CASSQEAGVSDTQYF. The CDR3 coding sequence is TGTGCCAGCAGCCAAGAAGCGGGAGTATCAGATACGCAGTATTTT.

The rearrangement links TRBV6-5 to TRBJ2-7, with a tentative D call TRBD2 (5 bases). Trimming removed 7 bases from V and 0 bases from J, with 13 bases in between. The germline gives CDR1 MNHEY, CDR2 SVGAGI. This CDR3 contains 14 residues. CDR3 residues: CASTPIGSSYEQYF. Here the CDR3 DNA reads TGTGCCAGCACCCCGATTGGGAGCTCCTACGAGCAGTACTTC.

The chain links TRBV5-5 to TRBJ2-3; 8 positions agree with TRBD2. The germline V gene has CDR1 SGHKS and CDR2 YYEKEE (reference sequence). The CDR3 consists of 18 residues. V dropped 4 bases and J dropped 5; count of bases not matched to a gene: 18. The CDR3 reads CASSPEAAGDVAGDTQYF. CDR3 DNA: TGTGCCAGCAGCCCCGAAGCAGCGGGAGATGTTGCGGGAGATACGCAGTATTTT.

V is TRBV11-2 and J is TRBJ2-7, with 9 positions matching TRBD1. V shed 3 bases and J 6 bases; nucleotides not matched to a gene: 12. Per the germline V gene, CDR1 is SGHAT and CDR2 is FQNNGV. The CDR3 extends over 16 amino acids. CDR3 nucleotides: TGTGCCAGCAGCTTCTCTCAGGGACAGGGAATCGGCGAGCAGTACTTC. It is translated as CASSFSQGQGIGEQYF.

This clone is a singleton in its sample. The V call is TRBV29-1, the J call TRBJ2-1; tentative D call: TRBD2 (6 bases). This CDR3 region has 15 residues. Germline CDR1 SQVTM, CDR2 ANQGSEA. Trimming removed 7 bases from V and 2 bases from J, with 18 bases in between. The CDR3 loop reads CSAPFAGRPYNEQFF. CDR3 DNA: TGCAGCGCCCCCTTTGCGGGACGACCCTACAATGAGCAGTTCTTC.

The CDR3 loop reads CASSLGGTFSNTGELFF. CDR3 coding DNA: TGTGCCAGCAGCTTGGGGGGGACATTTTCGAACACCGGGGAGCTGTTTTTT. V is TRBV5-6 and J is TRBJ2-2; possible D gene TRBD1, 6 bases. The CDR3 covers 17 residues. Trimming took 0 bases from V and 0 from J, leaving 12 bases between them. Germline values: CDR1 SGHDT, CDR2 YYEEEE.

The chain employs TRBV5-6 and TRBJ2-1, with TRBD2 matching 10 bases. CDR1 SGHDT and CDR2 YYEEEE come from the germline V gene. This CDR3 is 15 amino acids long. J lost 5 bases, V lost 2 bases, and 4 bases had no gene match. CDR3 in amino acids: CASSLLAGPNNEQFF. The CDR3 DNA reads TGTGCCAGCAGCTTACTAGCGGGACCAAACAATGAGCAGTTCTTC.

This rearrangement joins TRBV6-1 to TRBJ2-2; 9 nucleotides agree with TRBD1. CDR1 and CDR2 (germline): MNHNS, SASEGT. The CDR3 covers 12 residues. The CDR3 loop is CGSDRGTGELFF. The CDR3 DNA reads TGTGGCTCGGACAGGGGCACCGGGGAGCTGTTTTTT.

This clone was counted between two and nine times. This rearrangement joins TRBV11-2 to TRBJ2-5; 7 nucleotides match TRBD2. The V and J ends lost 5 bases and 2 bases, in that order; junction bases with no gene match: 11. CDR1 SGHAT and CDR2 FQNNGV come from the germline V gene. The CDR3 is made up of 16 amino acids. CDR3 sequence reads: CASSPPWIGGQETQYF. Here the CDR3 DNA reads TGTGCCAGCAGCCCCCCCTGGATCGGGGGGCAAGAGACCCAGTACTTC. Together with reference TRBV11-2 and TRBJ2-5, the CDR3 gives the full variable domain: EAGVAQSPRYKIIEKRQSVAFWCNPISGHATLYWYQQILGQGPKLLIQFQNNGVVDDSQLPKDRFSAERLKGVDSTLKIQPAKLEDSAVYLCASSPPWIGGQETQYFGPGTRLLVL.